One T cell receptor beta chain is described in this entry. Between the trimmed V and J ends, which lost 1 base and 5 bases, there was a span of 23 bases. CDR3 length: 18 residues. Germline CDR1 and CDR2: SGHAT and FQNNGV. Sequencing used immunoSEQ multiplex PCR; TCRdb keeps in-frame clones, though not all of them. The sample yields hundreds of thousands of clones, more than 70% seen once. Treatment denoted: roughly 18 received Ad26.COV2.S at low or high dose, single or two shots; a few received placebo; per-sample allocation not given. All samples were drawn on day 63, counting from the first vaccine or placebo injection. Participants' vaccine, an Ad26 vector, delivered Wuhan-strain SARS-CoV-2 spike. The data stem from a study of Ad26.COV2.S vaccination and SARS-CoV-2 variants. Whole-study context: The donor was enrolled in the Ad26.COV2.S arm of the COV1001 trial.

The starting material was peripheral blood, obtained in a trial of Ad26.COV2.S vaccine versus placebo. V gene TRBV11-2 combines with J gene TRBJ2-5; possible D gene TRBD2, 7 bases. The TCR comes from a person between 18 and 65 years old who received the Ad26.COV2.S COVID-19 vaccine or a placebo. This CDR3 reads CASSLAGGYGAGSETQYF. Written as DNA, the CDR3 is TGTGCCAGCAGCTTAGCGGGGGGCTACGGGGCAGGGAGTGAGACCCAGTACTTC.